This is a list of T cell receptor beta chains from one sample in a study of T cell responses to AZD1222 COVID-19 vaccine. Profiling relied on immunoSEQ multiplex PCR, and the TCRdb table lists in-frame clones only, not all of them. Of 95,000 to 100,000 clones listed, around 84% are singletons. The sample here was peripheral blood, taken on day 0 of AZD1222 vaccination. The receptors were gathered from an adult in good health. CDR3s include the opening cysteine and the closing phenylalanine or tryptophan. The D gene is left open where the match is weak. Not every row has a clone size; where given, it reads once, few, many or a size class.

TRBV7-9	-	TRBJ2-2	TRBD2	TGTGCCAGCAGCTCAACTAGCGGGACCTTCGGGGAGCTGTTTTTT	CASSSTSGTFGELFF
TRBV5-1	few	TRBJ1-1	-	TGCGCCAGCAGCTTGGGGAGGGAAACGTTTGAAGCTTTCTTT	CASSLGRETFEAFF
TRBV29-1	-	TRBJ1-1	TRBD1	TGCAGCGTCCCCGTCGGACAGGAGTCTTTCTTT	CSVPVGQESFF
TRBV19	-	TRBJ1-2	-	TGTGCCAGGCACAGAGAACTATATGGCTACACCTTC	CARHRELYGYTF
TRBV24-1	once	TRBJ2-3	TRBD1	TGTGCCACCAGACAGGGGGCTGGAGATACGCAGTATTTT	CATRQGAGDTQYF
TRBV19	-	TRBJ2-2	-	TGTGCCAGTAGTATAGTGCAGGGTACCACCGGGGAGCTGTTTTTT	CASSIVQGTTGELFF
TRBV29-1	medium-sized	TRBJ1-3	-	TGCAGCGTGTCACAGGGTTCCTACTCTGGAAACACCATATATTTT	CSVSQGSYSGNTIYF
TRBV28	-	TRBJ1-1	-	TGTGCCAGCAGTTCCTATAGACCGGACACTGAAGCTTTCTTT	CASSSYRPDTEAFF
TRBV28	-	TRBJ2-7	TRBD1	TGTGCCAGCAGTTTAGGGACAGGTGCCTACGAGCAGTACTTC	CASSLGTGAYEQYF
TRBV30	-	TRBJ1-2	TRBD1	TGTGCCTGGAGTGTAGACAGGGGTCTCTATGGCTACACCTTC	CAWSVDRGLYGYTF
TRBV28	-	TRBJ1-2	-	TGTGCCAGCAGTTTAAACAGGGATAACTATGGCTACACCTTC	CASSLNRDNYGYTF
TRBV5-6	-	TRBJ1-5	-	TGTGCCAGCAGTTGGGGGACACGCAATCAGCCCCAGCATTTT	CASSWGTRNQPQHF
TRBV5-8	once	TRBJ1-5	-	TGTGCCAGCAGCTTGGGGGCCGGGGGGACTGGACAGCCCCAGCATTTT	CASSLGAGGTGQPQHF
TRBV28	-	TRBJ1-1	-	TGTGCCAGCAGTTCTCTTAAATTAACCTCGCGGAGCAACCTAGAAGCTTTCTTT	CASSSLKLTSRSNLEAFF
TRBV5-6	once	TRBJ2-5	-	TGTGCCAGCAGCTTCGGTAGACAAGAGACCCAGTACTTC	CASSFGRQETQYF
TRBV28	few	TRBJ2-6	TRBD2	TGTGCCAGCAGCCTTGGGGGGAGGGGTAGGTCTGGGGCCAACGTCCTGACTTTC	CASSLGGRGRSGANVLTF
TRBV4-1	few	TRBJ1-1	-	TGCGCCAGCAGCCACCCTCCGGCCCGGGTGGGAGCTTTCTTT	CASSHPPARVGAFF
TRBV20-1	-	TRBJ2-1	TRBD2	TGCAGTGCTAGTCACAGCGGGGGGTCCTACAATGAGCAGTTCTTC	CSASHSGGSYNEQFF
TRBV30	few	TRBJ1-1	TRBD1	TGTGCCTGGAGTGTATCCGGACAGGGGGTCGGTGAAGCTTTCTTT	CAWSVSGQGVGEAFF
TRBV30	-	TRBJ1-2	TRBD1	TGTGCCTGGAGTCCGTGGGGACAGCCAAGCTATGGCTACACCTTC	CAWSPWGQPSYGYTF